This entry is about one T cell receptor beta chain. The data originate from a study of OX40 agonist ivuxolimab in advanced cancers. On the study more broadly: Every patient in dose escalation had hepatocellular carcinoma, melanoma, renal cell or head and neck cancer.

The V and J ends lost 8 bases and 1 base respectively, with 23 bases between them. The length of the CDR3 is 18 residues. Looked up from germline, CDR1 is ENHRY and CDR2 is SYGVKD. Repertoires were generated with immunoSEQ multiplex PCR, while TCRdb's copy carries only in-frame clones and drops some. Altogether tens of thousands of clones are present, 91% being singletons, with the ten largest covering approximately 15%. This chain joins TRBV10-3 and TRBJ2-2, with D perhaps TRBD1 or TRBD2 (5 bases each). The TCR sequence derives from an adult with an advanced solid tumor such as melanoma, head and neck, liver or kidney cancer. The sample was CD4+ or CD8+ T cells sorted from blood, taken in a trial of the OX40 agonist ivuxolimab. The CDR3: CAIRVGTEQRWNTGELFF. The DNA of the CDR3 is TGTGCCATCCGAGTCGGGACGGAACAACGCTGGAACACCGGGGAGCTGTTTTTT.